Listed below are T cell receptor beta chains from one sample, sequenced in a study of regulatory T cells in long-lasting Graves disease. TCRdb recomputed calls from the multiplex PCR reads with MiXCR, one row per CDR3 protein. The repertoire holds over 500,000 distinct CDR3 sequences, with around 17% as singletons. This sample was shared with a second study, whose subject was T cells in Graves' hyperthyroidism and ophthalmopathy.

Source: peripheral blood mononuclear cells (PBMCs), taken at new diagnosis, from a patient treated with antithyroid drugs. These receptors came from a young woman with Graves disease. CDR3s include the opening cysteine and the closing phenylalanine or tryptophan. Each record gives: D gene, clone size, J gene, V gene, CDR3 length, CDR3 protein, CDR3 DNA. The D gene is left open where the match is weak. A clone size is listed for some rows: how often the clone was seen (once, few, many), or a class if it is expanded.

NA many TRBJ2-3 TRBV20-1 11 CSARRWDTQYF TGCAGTGCTAGAAGATGGGATACGCAGTATTTT
TRBD1 many TRBJ1-2 TRBV2 17 CASREKGTAELRDGYTF TGTGCCAGCAGGGAGAAAGGGACAGCCGAGTTGCGCGATGGCTACACCTTC
NA many TRBJ2-7 TRBV7-2 13 CASSLSTGTPQYF TGTGCCAGCAGCCTATCCACCGGGACTCCACAGTACTTC
TRBD2 NA TRBJ2-3 TRBV7-3 15 CASSLTGGDTDTQYF TGTGCCAGCAGCTTAACGGGGGGGGACACAGATACGCAGTATTTT
NA many TRBJ1-1 TRBV27 13 CASSSPGSTEAFF TGTGCCAGCAGTTCTCCAGGTAGCACTGAAGCTTTCTTT
TRBD2 many TRBJ2-3 TRBV3-1 16 CASSRLGTSGSDTQYF TGTGCCAGCAGCCGATTGGGGACTAGCGGTTCAGATACGCAGTATTTT
TRBD2 few TRBJ2-7 TRBV29-1 15 CSVETSGSPTYEQYF TGCAGCGTTGAAACTAGCGGGAGCCCCACCTACGAGCAGTACTTC
TRBD2 many TRBJ2-2 TRBV2 15 CASRRTSGNTGELFF TGTGCCAGCAGACGGACTAGCGGGAACACCGGGGAGCTGTTTTTT
TRBD1 many TRBJ2-7 TRBV7-2 14 CASSLATGGYEQYF TGTGCCAGCAGCTTAGCGACAGGGGGCTACGAGCAGTACTTC
TRBD1 NA TRBJ1-2 TRBV19 14 CASSPGGSTYGYTF TGTGCCAGTAGTCCAGGGGGGAGTACCTATGGCTACACCTTC
NA NA TRBJ2-2 TRBV14 15 CASSQGRRGTGELFF TGTGCCAGCAGCCAAGGCAGACGAGGGACCGGGGAGCTGTTTTTT
TRBD2 NA TRBJ2-1 TRBV20-1 16 CSASIPGLAGKNEQFF TGCAGTGCGAGTATACCTGGACTAGCGGGAAAAAATGAGCAGTTCTTC
NA many TRBJ2-7 TRBV6-1 14 CASRGRGSPYEQYF TGTGCCAGCAGGGGCCGAGGGAGCCCCTACGAGCAGTACTTC
TRBD2 many TRBJ2-2 TRBV7-2 18 CASSLIAGALGRTGELFF TGTGCCAGCAGCTTGATAGCGGGAGCCCTTGGAAGAACCGGGGAGCTGTTTTTT
TRBD1 NA TRBJ1-1 TRBV25-1 15 CASSEGQTMNTEAFF TGTGCCAGCAGTGAGGGACAGACAATGAACACTGAAGCTTTCTTT
NA many TRBJ1-2 TRBV11-1 14 CASSLERLGGGYTF TGTGCCAGCAGCTTAGAGCGACTGGGCGGAGGCTACACCTTC
NA many TRBJ2-1 TRBV7-3 15 CASSFSRETYNEQFF TGTGCCAGCAGCTTTAGTCGGGAAACCTACAATGAGCAGTTCTTC
TRBD1 few TRBJ1-4 TRBV5-1 16 CASSVTGPATNEKLFF TGCGCCAGCAGCGTGACAGGGCCTGCAACTAATGAAAAACTGTTTTTT
TRBD2 many TRBJ2-7 TRBV20-1 12 CSARTSGSEQYF TGCAGTGCTAGGACTAGCGGGAGCGAGCAGTACTTC
NA NA TRBJ1-1 TRBV12-3/TRBV12-4 14 CASRGTGLVAEAFF TGTGCCAGCAGGGGAACGGGTCTTGTCGCTGAAGCTTTCTTT
NA few TRBJ1-1 TRBV11-1 16 CASSLGSQGLNTEAFF TGTGCCAGCAGCTTAGGCAGCCAGGGGCTGAACACTGAAGCTTTCTTT
NA many TRBJ1-4 TRBV12-3/TRBV12-4 13 CASSDSHNEKLFF TGTGCCAGCAGCGACAGTCATAATGAAAAACTGTTTTTT
NA few TRBJ1-6 TRBV9 15 CASSFRGDHNSPLHF TGTGCCAGCAGCTTTCGGGGAGACCATAATTCACCCCTCCACTTT